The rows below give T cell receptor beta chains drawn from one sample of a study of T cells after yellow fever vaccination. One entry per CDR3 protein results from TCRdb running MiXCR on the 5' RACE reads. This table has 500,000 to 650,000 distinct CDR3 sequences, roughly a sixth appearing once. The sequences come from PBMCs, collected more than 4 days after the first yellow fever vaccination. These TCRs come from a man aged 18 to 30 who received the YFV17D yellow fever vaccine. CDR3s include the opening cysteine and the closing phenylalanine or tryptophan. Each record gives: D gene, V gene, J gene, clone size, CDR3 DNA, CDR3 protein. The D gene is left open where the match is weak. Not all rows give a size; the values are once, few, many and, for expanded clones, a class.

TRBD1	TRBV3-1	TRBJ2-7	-	TGTGCCAGCAGCCAAGTAACCCGAGGACAGGGCAACGAGCAGTACTTC	CASSQVTRGQGNEQYF
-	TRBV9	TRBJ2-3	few	TGTGCCAGCAGCGCCGATCGGAGGAGGGGCCGCACAGATACGCAGTATTTT	CASSADRRRGRTDTQYF
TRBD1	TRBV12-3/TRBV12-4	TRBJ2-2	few	TGTGCCAGCAGACCGTACGACAGGGGTCCCGGGGAGCTGTTTTTT	CASRPYDRGPGELFF
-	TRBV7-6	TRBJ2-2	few	TGTGCCAGCAGATACTCCCGGGACACCGGGGAGCTGTTTTTT	CASRYSRDTGELFF
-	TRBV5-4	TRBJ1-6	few	TGTGCCAGCAGCCCCGAGTTCGGACGAAAGGCTTCACCCCTCCACTTT	CASSPEFGRKASPLHF
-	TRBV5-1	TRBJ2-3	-	TGCGCCAGCAGCCCGTGGGGGGCCAGCACAGATACGCAGTATTTT	CASSPWGASTDTQYF
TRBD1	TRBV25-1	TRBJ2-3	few	TGTGCCAGCAGTGAACCGGGACAGGGGTCCACAGATACGCAGTATTTT	CASSEPGQGSTDTQYF
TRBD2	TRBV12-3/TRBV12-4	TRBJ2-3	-	TGTGCCAGCAGCTCTGGGACTAGCGGGGAAGATACGCAGTATTTT	CASSSGTSGEDTQYF
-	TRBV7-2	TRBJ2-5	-	TGTGCCAGCAGCTTAACCCTAGCCGAGACCCAGTACTTC	CASSLTLAETQYF
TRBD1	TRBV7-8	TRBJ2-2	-	TGTGCCAGCAGCTCCCCGGGACAGGGGGCTTGGGACACCGGGGAGCTGTTTTTT	CASSSPGQGAWDTGELFF
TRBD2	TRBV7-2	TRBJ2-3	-	TGTGCCAGCATACCGGGACTAGCGGCATATACGCAGTATTTT	CASIPGLAAYTQYF